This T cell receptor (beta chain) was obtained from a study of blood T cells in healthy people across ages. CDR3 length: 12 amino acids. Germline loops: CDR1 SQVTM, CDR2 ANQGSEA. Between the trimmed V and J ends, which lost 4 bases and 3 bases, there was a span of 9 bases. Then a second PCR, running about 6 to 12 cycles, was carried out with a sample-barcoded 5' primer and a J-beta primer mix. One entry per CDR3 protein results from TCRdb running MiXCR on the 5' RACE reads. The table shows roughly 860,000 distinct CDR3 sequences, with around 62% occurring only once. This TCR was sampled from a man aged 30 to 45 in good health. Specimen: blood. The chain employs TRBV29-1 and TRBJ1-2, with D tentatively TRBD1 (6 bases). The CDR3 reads CSVVSGDYGYTF. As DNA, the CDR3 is TGCAGCGTTGTATCAGGGGACTATGGCTACACCTTC.